The rows below give T cell receptor beta chains drawn from one sample of a study of metastatic and nonmetastatic thyroid tumors. TCRdb reprocessed the PCR reads via MiXCR. The sample has about 40,000 clones; about a sixth are singletons. Sequenced material: blood. The receptors shown here come from a female donor with papillary thyroid cancer or a benign thyroid nodule (not recorded which). Some clones in this sample may be carry-over from other donors' samples. CDR3s include the opening cysteine and the closing phenylalanine or tryptophan.

v_gene: TRBV6-2/TRBV6-3
CDR3aa: CASSTQTGQPYYNEQFF

v_gene: TRBV27
CDR3aa: CASTPTFASGANVLTF

v_gene: TRBV3-1
CDR3aa: CASSLGGPGPGYEQYF

v_gene: TRBV14
CDR3aa: CASSPLSGQETQYF

v_gene: TRBV11-2
CDR3aa: CASSLIGLYNEQFF

v_gene: TRBV11-2
CDR3aa: CASSLRDRGGEKLFF

v_gene: TRBV6-1
CDR3aa: CASSANSGIGEQYF

v_gene: TRBV29-1
CDR3aa: CSVTGTTNTGELFF

v_gene: TRBV5-1
CDR3aa: CASSLGNRTYNEQFF

v_gene: TRBV12-3/TRBV12-4
CDR3aa: CASSLRLAGGPDTQYF

v_gene: TRBV2
CDR3aa: CASRQHRAPSSYEQCF

v_gene: TRBV30
CDR3aa: CAWSTGTNQPQHF

v_gene: TRBV11-2
CDR3aa: CASSSQGVTFDEQFF

v_gene: TRBV7-9
CDR3aa: CASSLEQVSSKQYF

v_gene: TRBV20-1
CDR3aa: CSARDGGDGNTIYF

v_gene: TRBV6-6
CDR3aa: CASSYQVWTGNKYF

v_gene: TRBV7-2
CDR3aa: CASSLGPLAGLGNEQFF

v_gene: TRBV11-3
CDR3aa: CASSFGGNSPPNF

v_gene: TRBV6-1
CDR3aa: CASSIGRGSEGEKLFF

v_gene: TRBV20-1
CDR3aa: CSAASGVTQPQHF

v_gene: TRBV3-1
CDR3aa: CASSPLSGGLNTEAFF

v_gene: TRBV10-3
CDR3aa: CAIRGTGRRSGSDSDTQYF

v_gene: TRBV28
CDR3aa: CASSLDSLRVLYGYTF

v_gene: TRBV27
CDR3aa: CASREDRGDPTDTQYF

v_gene: TRBV20-1
CDR3aa: CSARDRNTNYGYTF

v_gene: TRBV20-1
CDR3aa: CSALQGSYEQYF

v_gene: TRBV28
CDR3aa: CASLTDPYEQYF

v_gene: TRBV6-1
CDR3aa: CASSESPPSARETQYF

v_gene: TRBV6-1
CDR3aa: CAIRDRGHVYTF

v_gene: TRBV20-1
CDR3aa: CSARDPRGSEQYF

v_gene: TRBV12-3/TRBV12-4
CDR3aa: CASSQGQFYGYTF

v_gene: TRBV11-2
CDR3aa: CASSQIKTEAFF

v_gene: TRBV6-6
CDR3aa: CASSYPNLGELFF

v_gene: TRBV9
CDR3aa: CASSAALGSNQPQHF

v_gene: TRBV28
CDR3aa: CAITSRQLTNEKLFF

v_gene: TRBV28
CDR3aa: CASTGTGTGVDQHQHF

v_gene: TRBV27
CDR3aa: CASSLRLAGGSYNEQFF

v_gene: TRBV7-8
CDR3aa: CASSLVSLGYEQYF

v_gene: TRBV20-1
CDR3aa: CSAGRLETDTQYF

v_gene: TRBV7-9
CDR3aa: CASSSPKGYEQYF

v_gene: TRBV18
CDR3aa: CASSLGQAEVREQYF

v_gene: TRBV6-1
CDR3aa: CASSPDRGNHNEQFF